A single TCR beta chain is shown here with its context. Its target is unknown. A much bigger clone sits one base away, suggesting this may be a read error. Germline V lookup: CDR1 SGHNT, CDR2 YYREEE (reference sequence). The CDR3 totals 14 residues. Trimming removed 4 bases from V and 1 base from J, with 11 bases in between. This sample is drawn from a study of tumor and adjacent non-tumor tissue in lung cancer. General study results and limits: Higher tumor TCR diversity was associated with shorter survival.

This sample's RNA came from whole unsorted tissue. TCRbeta libraries were built with three rounds of nested PCR, modified from ARM-PCR. TCRdb itself ran the multiplex PCR reads through MiXCR, one entry per CDR3 protein. This sample has around 210,000 distinct CDR3 sequences, with over 55% found just once. V usage is TRBV5-4 and J usage is TRBJ1-1; tentatively, D is TRBD1 (6 bases). The origin of this receptor is a man aged 60 to 69 with non-small cell lung cancer. Sequencing was performed on lung tumor tissue. The CDR3 nucleotides read TGTGCCAGCAGCCTCCTACAGGGGAACACTGAAGCTTTCTTT. Translated, it gives CASSLLQGNTEAFF.